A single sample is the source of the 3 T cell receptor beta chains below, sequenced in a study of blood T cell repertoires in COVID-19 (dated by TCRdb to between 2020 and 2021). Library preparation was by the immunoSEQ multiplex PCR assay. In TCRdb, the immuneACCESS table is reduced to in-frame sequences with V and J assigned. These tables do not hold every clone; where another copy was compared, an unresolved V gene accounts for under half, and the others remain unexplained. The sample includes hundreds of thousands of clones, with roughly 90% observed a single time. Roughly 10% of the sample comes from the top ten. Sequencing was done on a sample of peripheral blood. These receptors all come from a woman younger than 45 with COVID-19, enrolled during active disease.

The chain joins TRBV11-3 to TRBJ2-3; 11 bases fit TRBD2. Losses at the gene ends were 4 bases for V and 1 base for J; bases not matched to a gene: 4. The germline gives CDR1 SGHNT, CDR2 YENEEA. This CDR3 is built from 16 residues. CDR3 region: CASSSGLAEGTDTQYF. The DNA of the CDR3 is TGTGCCAGCAGCTCGGGACTAGCGGAGGGCACAGATACGCAGTATTTT.

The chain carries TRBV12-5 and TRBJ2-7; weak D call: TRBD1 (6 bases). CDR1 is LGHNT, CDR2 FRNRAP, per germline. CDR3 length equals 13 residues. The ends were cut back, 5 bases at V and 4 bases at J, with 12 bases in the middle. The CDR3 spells CASGDQGYYEQYF. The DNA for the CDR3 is TGTGCTAGTGGTGACCAGGGGTATTACGAGCAGTACTTC.

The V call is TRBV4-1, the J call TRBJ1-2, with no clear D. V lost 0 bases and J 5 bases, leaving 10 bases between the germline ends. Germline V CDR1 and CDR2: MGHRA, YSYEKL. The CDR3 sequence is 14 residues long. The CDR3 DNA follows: TGCGCCAGCAGCCAAGACCCCGGCGGGTATGGCTACACCTTC. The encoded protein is CASSQDPGGYGYTF.